The 5 T cell receptor beta chains given below trace back to one sample, sequenced in a study of PD-L1 blockade in urothelial cancer. TCRdb's copy holds only in-frame clones and misses some; the assay was immunoSEQ multiplex PCR. This table holds tens of thousands of clones, about four fifths found once. As to time point: pretreatment peripheral blood. The specimen comprised PBMCs, sampled around atezolizumab (anti-PD-L1) treatment. These receptors all come from a man between 65 and 85 years old with urothelial cancer.

This clone has a single count. The chain carries TRBV7-2 and TRBJ2-7, with a possible D match to TRBD1 (6 bases). This CDR3 spans 14 amino acids. V gave up 3 bases and J gave up 2 bases, with 11 bases separating them. Germline CDR1 SGHTA, CDR2 FQGNSA. In nucleotides, the CDR3 is TGTGCCAGCAGCTTTACCTACAGGGCCTACGAGCAGTACTTC. The encoded protein is CASSFTYRAYEQYF.

The table lists this clone with a few counts. The V gene is TRBV15, the J gene TRBJ2-6, with TRBD1 matching 11 bases. The CDR3 totals 21 residues. Trimming at V came to 1 base and at J to 2 bases, leaving 13 bases not matched to a gene. Germline lookup yields CDR1 LNHNV and CDR2 YYDKDF (reference sequence). This chain's CDR3 is CATSRVGTGGDPRAGANVLTF. The DNA for the CDR3 is TGTGCCACCAGCAGAGTTGGGACAGGGGGAGATCCGAGGGCTGGGGCCAACGTCCTGACTTTC.

This chain's CDR3 is CASRDRGSGYTF. CDR3 sequence (DNA): TGTGCCAGCAGAGACAGGGGATCTGGCTACACCTTC. The chain has TRBV6-5 and TRBJ1-2; 8 nucleotides align to TRBD1. Germline CDR1 and CDR2: MNHEY and SVGAGI. The CDR3 totals 12 residues. V was pared by 6 bases and J by 7 bases, with 4 bases of the junction left unmatched.

This chain links TRBV5-1 with TRBJ1-3, with a weak D call TRBD1 (5 bases). With 4 bases removed from V and 0 bases from J, the gap between germline ends came to 11 bases. The CDR3 is made up of 15 amino acids. Germline values: CDR1 SGHRS, CDR2 YFSETQ. The CDR3 DNA is TGCGCCAGCAGCCTTGGGAGGGGCTCTGGAAACACCATATATTTT. Amino acids: CASSLGRGSGNTIYF.

The chain joins TRBV5-6 to TRBJ1-1; 7 bases are shared with TRBD1. Trimming removed 6 bases from V and 2 bases from J; junction bases left unmatched: 4. Germline V gene data show CDR1 as SGHDT and CDR2 as YYEEEE. The CDR3 is made up of 13 amino acids. The CDR3 sequence: CASNRDSNTEAFF. CDR3 coding DNA: TGTGCCAGCAACCGGGACAGCAACACTGAAGCTTTCTTT.